The 6 T cell receptor beta chains reported below all come from one sample, sequenced in a study of blood T cell repertoires in COVID-19. Generated by immunoSEQ multiplex PCR, the TCRdb table keeps only in-frame clones and is missing some. The data show roughly 220,000 clones, 75% to 90% seen once. Sequencing was carried out using PBMCs or T cells enriched from blood (not recorded which). All receptors derive from a woman in her thirties or forties with acute COVID-19.

This clone was seen once. The chain recombines TRBV7-9 with TRBJ2-7; tentative D call: TRBD1 (6 bases). Germline assignment: CDR1 SEHNR and CDR2 FQNEAQ (reference sequence). There are 14 residues in the CDR3. The ends were cut back, 5 bases at V and 0 bases at J, with 11 bases in the middle. DNA of the CDR3: TGTGCCAGCAGCCTACGGACAGACTCCTACGAGCAGTACTTC. Encoded protein: CASSLRTDSYEQYF.

The chain is built from TRBV27 and TRBJ1-1; 10 nucleotides line up with TRBD1. This CDR3 spans 17 amino acids. Trimming removed 5 bases from V and 4 bases from J; junction bases left unmatched: 13. Germline CDR1 reads MNHEY; CDR2 reads SMNVEV (reference sequence). Here the CDR3 reads CASSPRDRGPFGTEAFF. The CDR3 DNA follows: TGTGCCAGCAGTCCCCGCGACAGGGGGCCTTTCGGCACTGAAGCTTTCTTT.

The CDR3 DNA sequence: TGTGCCAGCAGTTACGCGGCAGGGGGATACGGGGAGCTGTTTTTT. Amino acid sequence: CASSYAAGGYGELFF. V gene TRBV6-5 combines with J gene TRBJ2-2; TRBD1 aligns across 7 bases. CDR1 and CDR2 from the germline V gene are MNHEY and SVGAGI. The CDR3 spans 15 residues. Unmatched junction bases numbered 7, after V lost 2 bases and J lost 7 bases.

This clone was seen only once. The chain employs TRBV23-1 and TRBJ2-7; D unclear. TRBV23-1 is flagged as an ORF with uncertain function. The CDR3 is 14 amino acids. Trimming took 0 bases from V and 0 from J, leaving 6 bases between them. The CDR3 sequence: CASSQSSLSYEQYV. The CDR3 region has the DNA TGCGCCAGCAGTCAATCTTCCCTCTCCTACGAGCAGTACGTC.

CDR3 in amino acids: CASSARTGGAGNTIYF. In nucleotides, the CDR3 is TGTGCCAGCAGCGCTAGGACAGGGGGGGCTGGAAACACCATATATTTT. The chain has TRBV5-6 and TRBJ1-3, with TRBD1 matching 10 bases. V trimming: 4 bases; J trimming: 2 bases; junction bases outside the gene matches: 6. The germline V gene has CDR1 SGHDT and CDR2 YYEEEE. CDR3 length equals 16 residues.

The chain combines TRBV4-1 with TRBJ1-2; D unresolved. The CDR3 has 15 residues. The germline CDR1 and CDR2 sequences are MGHRA and YSYEKL. V shed 1 base and J shed 1 base, with 10 bases lying between them. The CDR3 protein is CASSQGAEVNYGYTF. The CDR3 DNA sequence: TGCGCCAGCAGCCAAGGGGCAGAAGTTAACTATGGCTACACCTTC.